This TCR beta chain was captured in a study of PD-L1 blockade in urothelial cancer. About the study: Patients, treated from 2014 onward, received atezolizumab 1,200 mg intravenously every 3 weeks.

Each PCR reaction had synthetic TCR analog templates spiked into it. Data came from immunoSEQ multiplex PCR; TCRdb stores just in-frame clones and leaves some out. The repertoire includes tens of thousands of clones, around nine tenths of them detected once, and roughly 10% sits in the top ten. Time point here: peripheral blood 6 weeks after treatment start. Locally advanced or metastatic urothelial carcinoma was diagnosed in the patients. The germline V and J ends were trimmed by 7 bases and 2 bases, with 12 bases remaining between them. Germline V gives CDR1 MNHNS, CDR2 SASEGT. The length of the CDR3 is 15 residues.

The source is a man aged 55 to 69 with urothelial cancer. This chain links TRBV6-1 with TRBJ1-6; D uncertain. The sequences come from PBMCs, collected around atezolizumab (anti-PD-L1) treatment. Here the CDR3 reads CASTPEEAYNSPLHF. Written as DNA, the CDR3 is TGTGCCAGCACACCAGAGGAAGCCTATAATTCACCCCTCCACTTT.